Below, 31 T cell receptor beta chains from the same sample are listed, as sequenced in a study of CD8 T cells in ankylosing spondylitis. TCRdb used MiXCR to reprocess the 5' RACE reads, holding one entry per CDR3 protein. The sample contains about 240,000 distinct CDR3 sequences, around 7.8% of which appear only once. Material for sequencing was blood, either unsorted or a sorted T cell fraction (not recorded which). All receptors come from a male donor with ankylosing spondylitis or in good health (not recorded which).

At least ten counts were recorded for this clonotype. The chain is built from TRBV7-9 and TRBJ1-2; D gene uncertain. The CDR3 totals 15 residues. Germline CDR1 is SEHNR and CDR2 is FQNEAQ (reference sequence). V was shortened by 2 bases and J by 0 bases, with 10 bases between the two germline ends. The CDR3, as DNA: TGTGCCAGCAGCTTACAAAAAATTACTAACTATGGCTACACCTTC. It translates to CASSLQKITNYGYTF. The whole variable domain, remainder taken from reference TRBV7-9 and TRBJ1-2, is DTGVSQNPRHKITKRGQNVTFRCDPISEHNRLYWYRQTLGQGPEFLTYFQNEAQLEKSRLLSDRFSAERPKGSFSTLEIQRTEQGDSAMYLCASSLQKITNYGYTFGSGTRLTVV.

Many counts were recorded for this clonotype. The CDR3 protein is CASSRRISGNEGYTF. CDR3 bases: TGTGCCAGCAGCCGGCGTATATCAGGGAACGAAGGCTACACCTTC. The chain links TRBV5-4 to TRBJ1-2; D perhaps matches TRBD1 (5 bases). The V and J ends lost 4 bases and 8 bases respectively, with 21 bases between them. The CDR3 is 15 amino acids. CDR1 is SGHNT and CDR2 is YYREEE in the germline V gene (reference sequence).

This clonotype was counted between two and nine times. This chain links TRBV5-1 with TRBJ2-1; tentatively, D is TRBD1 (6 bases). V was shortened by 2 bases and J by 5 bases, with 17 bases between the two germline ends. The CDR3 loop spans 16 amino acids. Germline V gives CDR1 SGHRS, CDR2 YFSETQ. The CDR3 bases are TGCGCCAGCAGCTTATCCTACAGGGCGGCGGACAATGAGCAGTTCTTC. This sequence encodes CASSLSYRAADNEQFF.

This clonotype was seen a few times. The CDR3 loop reads CAWALGDTQYF. Written as DNA, the CDR3 is TGTGCCTGGGCCTTGGGAGATACGCAGTATTTT. The chain has TRBV30 and TRBJ2-3; D unresolved. Deletions cut 5 bases from V and 5 bases from J, with 8 bases between. CDR1 and CDR2 from the germline V gene are GTSNPN and SVGIG (reference sequence). This CDR3 has 11 amino acids. The whole variable domain, remainder taken from reference TRBV30 and TRBJ2-3, is SQTIHQWPATLVQPVGSPLSLECTVEGTSNPNLYWYRQAAGRGLQLLFYSVGIGQISSEVPQNLSASRPQDRQFILSSKKLLLSDSGFYLCAWALGDTQYFGPGTRLTVL.

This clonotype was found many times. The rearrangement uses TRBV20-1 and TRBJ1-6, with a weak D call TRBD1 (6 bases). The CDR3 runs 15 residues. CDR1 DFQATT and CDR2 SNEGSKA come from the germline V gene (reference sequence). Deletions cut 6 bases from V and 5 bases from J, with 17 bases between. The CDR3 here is CSATLGAADNSPLHF. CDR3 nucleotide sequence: TGCAGTGCGACCTTGGGGGCAGCGGATAATTCACCCCTCCACTTT.

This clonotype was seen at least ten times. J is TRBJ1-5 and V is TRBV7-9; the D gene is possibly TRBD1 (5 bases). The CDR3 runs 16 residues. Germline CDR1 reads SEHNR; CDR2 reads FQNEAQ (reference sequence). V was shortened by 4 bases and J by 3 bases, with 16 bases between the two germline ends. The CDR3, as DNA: TGTGCCAGCAGCTCCTCGGCCCTCAGGGCCAATCAGCCCCAGCATTTT. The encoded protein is CASSSSALRANQPQHF.

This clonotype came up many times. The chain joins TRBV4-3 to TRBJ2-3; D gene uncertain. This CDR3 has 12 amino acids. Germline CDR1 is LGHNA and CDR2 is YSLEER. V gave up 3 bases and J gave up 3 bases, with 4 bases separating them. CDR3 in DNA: TGCGCCAGCAGCCACCGAACAGATACGCAGTATTTT. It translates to CASSHRTDTQYF.

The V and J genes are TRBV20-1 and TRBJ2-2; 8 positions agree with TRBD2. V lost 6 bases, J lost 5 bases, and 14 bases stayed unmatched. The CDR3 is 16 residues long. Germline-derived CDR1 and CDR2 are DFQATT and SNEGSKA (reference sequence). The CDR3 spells CSAPDRSGRGTGELFF. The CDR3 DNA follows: TGCAGTGCCCCCGATCGGAGCGGGAGAGGGACCGGGGAGCTGTTTTTT.

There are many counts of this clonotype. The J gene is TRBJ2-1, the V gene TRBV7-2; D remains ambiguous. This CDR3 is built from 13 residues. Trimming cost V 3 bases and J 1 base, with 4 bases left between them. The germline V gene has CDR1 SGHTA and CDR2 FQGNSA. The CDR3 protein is CASSFWSYNEQFF. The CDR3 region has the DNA TGTGCCAGCAGCTTCTGGTCCTACAATGAGCAGTTCTTC.

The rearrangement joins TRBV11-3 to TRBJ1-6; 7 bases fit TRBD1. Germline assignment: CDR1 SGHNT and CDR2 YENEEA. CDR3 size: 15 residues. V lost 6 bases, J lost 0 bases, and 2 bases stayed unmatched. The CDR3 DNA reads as TGTGCCAGCAGGAGACAGGGCTCCTATAATTCACCCCTCCACTTT. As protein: CASRRQGSYNSPLHF.

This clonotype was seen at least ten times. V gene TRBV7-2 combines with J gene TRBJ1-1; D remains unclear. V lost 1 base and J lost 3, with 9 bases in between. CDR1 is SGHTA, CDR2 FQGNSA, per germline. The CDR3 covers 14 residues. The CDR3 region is CASSLGTAYTEAFF. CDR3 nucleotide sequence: TGTGCCAGCAGCTTAGGTACAGCTTACACTGAAGCTTTCTTT.

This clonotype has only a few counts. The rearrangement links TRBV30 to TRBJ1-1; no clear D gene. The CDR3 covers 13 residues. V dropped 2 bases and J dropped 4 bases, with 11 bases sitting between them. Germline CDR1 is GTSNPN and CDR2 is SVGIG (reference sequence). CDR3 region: CAWSRMGSTEAFF. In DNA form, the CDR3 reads TGTGCCTGGAGTCGTATGGGAAGCACTGAAGCTTTCTTT.

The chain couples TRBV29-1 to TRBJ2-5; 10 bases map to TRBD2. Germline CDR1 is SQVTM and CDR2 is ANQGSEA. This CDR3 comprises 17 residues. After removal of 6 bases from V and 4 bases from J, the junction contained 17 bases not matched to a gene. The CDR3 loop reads CSVVPGTSALRGETQYF. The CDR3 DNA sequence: TGCAGCGTGGTCCCCGGGACTAGCGCTCTAAGGGGAGAGACCCAGTACTTC. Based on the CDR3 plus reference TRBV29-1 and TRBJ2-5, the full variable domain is SAVISQKPSRDICQRGTSLTIQCQVDSQVTMMFWYRQQPGQSLTLIATANQGSEATYESGFVIDKFPISRPNLTFSTLTVSNMSPEDSSIYLCSVVPGTSALRGETQYFGPGTRLLVL.

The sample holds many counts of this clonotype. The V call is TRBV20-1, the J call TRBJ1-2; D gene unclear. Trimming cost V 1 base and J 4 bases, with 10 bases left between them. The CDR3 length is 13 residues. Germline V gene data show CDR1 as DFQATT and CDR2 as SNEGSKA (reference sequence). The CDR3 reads CSARVVRSYGYTF. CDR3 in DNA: TGCAGTGCTAGAGTCGTACGTTCCTATGGCTACACCTTC.

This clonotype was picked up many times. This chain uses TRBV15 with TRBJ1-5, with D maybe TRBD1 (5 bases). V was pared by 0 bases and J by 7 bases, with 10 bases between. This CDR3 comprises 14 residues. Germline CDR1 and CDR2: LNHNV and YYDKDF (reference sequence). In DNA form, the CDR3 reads TGTGCCACCAGCAGAGATAAGGGGAACCAGCCCCAGCATTTT. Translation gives CATSRDKGNQPQHF.

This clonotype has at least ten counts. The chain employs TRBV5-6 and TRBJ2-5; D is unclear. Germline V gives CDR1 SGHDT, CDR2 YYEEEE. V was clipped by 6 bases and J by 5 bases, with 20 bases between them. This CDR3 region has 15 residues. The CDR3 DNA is TGTGCCAGCACCTTCGCCTACTTGGGTGGGGAGACCCAGTACTTC. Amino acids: CASTFAYLGGETQYF.

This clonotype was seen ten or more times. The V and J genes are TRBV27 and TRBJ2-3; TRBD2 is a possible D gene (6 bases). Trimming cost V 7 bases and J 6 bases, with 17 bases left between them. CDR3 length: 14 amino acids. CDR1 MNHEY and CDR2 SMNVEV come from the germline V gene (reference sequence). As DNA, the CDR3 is TGTGCCAGCAACCCGTCGGGGGTCGGGGATACGCAGTATTTT. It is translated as CASNPSGVGDTQYF.

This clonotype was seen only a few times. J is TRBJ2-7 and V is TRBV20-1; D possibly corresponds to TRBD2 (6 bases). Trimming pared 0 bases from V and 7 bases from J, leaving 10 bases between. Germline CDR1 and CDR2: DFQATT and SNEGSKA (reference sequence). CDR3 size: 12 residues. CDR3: CSARDLSGEQYF. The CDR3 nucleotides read TGCAGTGCTAGAGATTTGAGCGGGGAGCAGTACTTC.

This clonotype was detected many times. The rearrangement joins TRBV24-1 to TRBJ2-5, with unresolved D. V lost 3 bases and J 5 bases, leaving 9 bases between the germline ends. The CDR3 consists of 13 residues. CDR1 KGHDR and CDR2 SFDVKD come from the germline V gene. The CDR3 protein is CATSDRPLETQYF. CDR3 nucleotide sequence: TGTGCCACCAGTGATAGGCCTCTGGAGACCCAGTACTTC.

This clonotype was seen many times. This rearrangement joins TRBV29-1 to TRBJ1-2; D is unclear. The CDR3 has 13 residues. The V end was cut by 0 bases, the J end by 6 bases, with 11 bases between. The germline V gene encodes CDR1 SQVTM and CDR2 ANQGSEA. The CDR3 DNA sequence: TGCAGCGTTGAAGACGTCCGGGAAGATGGCTACACCTTC. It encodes CSVEDVREDGYTF. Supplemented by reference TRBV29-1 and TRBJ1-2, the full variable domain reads SAVISQKPSRDICQRGTSLTIQCQVDSQVTMMFWYRQQPGQSLTLIATANQGSEATYESGFVIDKFPISRPNLTFSTLTVSNMSPEDSSIYLCSVEDVREDGYTFGSGTRLTVV.

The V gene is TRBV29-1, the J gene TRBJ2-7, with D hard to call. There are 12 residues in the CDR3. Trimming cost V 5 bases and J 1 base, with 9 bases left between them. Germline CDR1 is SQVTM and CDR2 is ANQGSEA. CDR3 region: CSVRAPSYEQYF. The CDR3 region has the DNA TGCAGCGTTAGGGCTCCTTCCTACGAGCAGTACTTC.

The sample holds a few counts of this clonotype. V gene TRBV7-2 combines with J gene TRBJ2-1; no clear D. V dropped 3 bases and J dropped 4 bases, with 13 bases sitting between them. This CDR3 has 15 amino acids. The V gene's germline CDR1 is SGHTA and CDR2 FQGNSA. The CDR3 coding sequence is TGTGCCAGCAGCTTGAACGGGCAGGTTTACAATGAGCAGTTCTTC. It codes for CASSLNGQVYNEQFF.

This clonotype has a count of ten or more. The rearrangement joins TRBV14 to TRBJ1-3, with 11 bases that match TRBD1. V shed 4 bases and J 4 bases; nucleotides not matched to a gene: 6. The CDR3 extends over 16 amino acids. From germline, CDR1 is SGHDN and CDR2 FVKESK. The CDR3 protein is CASSLTGQGAGNTIYF. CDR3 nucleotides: TGTGCCAGCAGCCTGACCGGACAGGGGGCAGGAAACACCATATATTTT.

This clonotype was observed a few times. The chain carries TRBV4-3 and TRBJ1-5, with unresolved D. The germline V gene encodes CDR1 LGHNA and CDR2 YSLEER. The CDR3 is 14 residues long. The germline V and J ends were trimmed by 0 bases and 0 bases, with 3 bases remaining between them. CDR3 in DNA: TGCGCCAGCAGCCAAGACGGTAGCAATCAGCCCCAGCATTTT. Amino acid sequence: CASSQDGSNQPQHF.

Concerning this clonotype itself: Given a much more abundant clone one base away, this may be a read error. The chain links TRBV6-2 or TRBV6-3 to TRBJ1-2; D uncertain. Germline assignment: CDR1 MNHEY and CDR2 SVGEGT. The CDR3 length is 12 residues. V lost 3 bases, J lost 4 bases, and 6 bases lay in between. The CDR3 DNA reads TGTGCCAGCAGTTATAACGGCTATGGCTACACCTTC. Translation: CASSYNGYGYTF.

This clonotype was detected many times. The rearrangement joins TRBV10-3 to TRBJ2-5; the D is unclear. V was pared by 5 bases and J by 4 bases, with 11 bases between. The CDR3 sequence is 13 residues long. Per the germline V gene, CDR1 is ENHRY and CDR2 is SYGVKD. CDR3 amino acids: CAISTSVGETQYF. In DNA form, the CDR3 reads TGTGCCATCAGTACGTCGGTGGGAGAGACCCAGTACTTC.

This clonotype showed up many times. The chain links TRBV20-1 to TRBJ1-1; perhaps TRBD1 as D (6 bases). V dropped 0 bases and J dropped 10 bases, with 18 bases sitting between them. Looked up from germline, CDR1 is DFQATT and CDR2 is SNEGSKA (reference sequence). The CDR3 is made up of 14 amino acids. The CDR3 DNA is TGCAGTGCTAGAGATCCCCGACAGGTTGGGGGAGCTTTCTTT. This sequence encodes CSARDPRQVGGAFF.

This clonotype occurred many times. The CDR3 nucleotides are TGTGCCAGCAGCTTAGACACCCCACGATATTTT. Its protein product is CASSLDTPRYF. The chain uses TRBV7-9 and TRBJ1-3; D not resolved. CDR3 length equals 11 residues. The V gene's germline CDR1 is SEHNR and CDR2 FQNEAQ (reference sequence). The V gene lost 1 base and the J gene lost 15 bases, with 10 bases spanning the gap.

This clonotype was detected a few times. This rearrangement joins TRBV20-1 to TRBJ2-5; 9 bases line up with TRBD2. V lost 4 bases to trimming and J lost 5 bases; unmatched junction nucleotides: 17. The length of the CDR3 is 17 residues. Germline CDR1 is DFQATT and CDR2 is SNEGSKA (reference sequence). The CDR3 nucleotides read TGCAGTGCTAAAATCACCAGGCTAGCGGGATCTTGGGAGACCCAGTACTTC. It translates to CSAKITRLAGSWETQYF.

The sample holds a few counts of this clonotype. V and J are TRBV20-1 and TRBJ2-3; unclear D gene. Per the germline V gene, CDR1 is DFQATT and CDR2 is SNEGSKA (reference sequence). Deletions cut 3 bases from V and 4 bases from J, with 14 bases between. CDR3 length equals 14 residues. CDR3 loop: CSASARVEPDTQYF. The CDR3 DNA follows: TGCAGTGCTAGTGCGCGCGTGGAACCAGATACGCAGTATTTT.

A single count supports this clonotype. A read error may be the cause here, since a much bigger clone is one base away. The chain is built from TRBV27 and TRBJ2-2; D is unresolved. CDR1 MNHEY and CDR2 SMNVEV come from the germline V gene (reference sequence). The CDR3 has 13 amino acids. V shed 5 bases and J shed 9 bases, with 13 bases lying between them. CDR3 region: CASSRYSRRELFF. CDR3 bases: TGTGCCAGCAGTCGTTATAGCCGACGGGAGCTGTTTTTT.